This T cell receptor (beta chain) is drawn from a study of human T cells and chemical hapten exposure. In the study overall: All through the approximately 23-week study, the scalp of each patient received diphenylcyclopropenone doses weekly. Small differences in pooled library volume mainly drove the variation in TCR yields per sample.

The V end was cut by 8 bases, the J end by 1 base, with 11 bases between. Germline V gives CDR1 LGHDT, CDR2 YNNKEL (reference sequence). The CDR3 extends over 13 amino acids. Library construction involved attaching unique molecular identifiers to individual cDNA molecules, which allowed quantitative, reproducible TCR counting. TCRdb analysed the RACE reads with MiXCR anew, one entry per CDR3 protein. Seen here are roughly 120,000 distinct CDR3 sequences, 12% observed once, and the top ten hold roughly 1.3%. Time point indicated: patch test 1, 2 weeks after DPC sensitization. Treatment given: therapeutic diphenylcyclopropenone sensitization with weekly scalp DPC. Unfractionated whole blood yielded the extracted total RNA.

The receptor was derived from a woman in her 50s with alopecia areata. Some clones in this sample may be carry-over from other donors' samples. V gene TRBV3-1 combines with J gene TRBJ1-1; TRBD1 is a possible D gene (6 bases). Sequencing was performed on whole blood, taken in connection with sensitization to the hapten diphenylcyclopropenone (DPC). The CDR3 spells CASAPGENTEAFF. CDR3 bases: TGTGCCAGCGCCCCAGGGGAGAACACTGAAGCTTTCTTT.